This T cell receptor (beta chain) is drawn from a study of molecular identifiers for immune sequencing clone quantification. Whole-study results and caveats: Clone sizes that are highly expanded could be underestimated when identical TCR molecules share a barcode.

The CDR3 consists of 15 residues. V was clipped by 4 bases and J by 2 bases, with 15 bases between them. Looked up from germline, CDR1 is MNHEY and CDR2 is SMNVEV (reference sequence). RNA fractions of 10%, 30% or 50% and about 19,000 to 1,000,000 sorted cells were the source of naive CD8 libraries. As CD8+CD4-CCR7+CD45RA+ cells, naive CD8 T cells were sorted. In TCRdb, the PCR reads were re-called with MiXCR into one record per CDR3 protein. The sample shows about 60,000 distinct CDR3 sequences, under 20% of them seen only once. There are many counts of this clonotype. As yet, its antigen is unknown. The source of this sequence is a human donor in good health. Some libraries in this study had Jurkat cell RNA spiked in. V usage is TRBV27 and J usage is TRBJ2-7, with a tentative D call TRBD1 (5 bases). The sequenced sample was naive CD8+ T cells from blood, with Jurkat cell RNA spiked in. Subset of the sample: FACS-sorted CD8+CD4-CCR7+CD45RA+ naive T cells. The CDR3 coding sequence is TGTGCCAGCAGTTCCATTACAGGTACCCCCTACGAGCAGTACTTC. This sequence encodes CASSSITGTPYEQYF.